Shown below are 32 T cell receptor beta chains from a single sample sequenced in a study of beta chain features in type 1 diabetes. Study observations and caveats: All four CD4+ subsets of Type 1 diabetes patients contained TCRB CDR3s that were moderately but significantly shorter.

These TCRs' antigens remain unknown. Reverse transcribing all isolated RNA meant expressed TCRB transcripts were sequenced. The table came from immunoSEQ multiplex PCR; TCRdb's copy has only in-frame clones and leaves some out. The table has roughly 330,000 clones, less than 15% seen once. Sequencing used naive CD4+ T cells from blood. These receptors were obtained from a woman in her late teens or twenties with type 1 diabetes.

V and J are TRBV2 and TRBJ2-7, with TRBD1 as a possible D gene (6 bases). Trimming left V 9 bases short and J 4 bases short, with 13 bases between. The CDR3 totals 12 residues. Germline V lookup: CDR1 SNHLY, CDR2 FYNNEI. The CDR3 region has the DNA TGTGCCAGAGTTCCACAGGGATACGAGCAGTACGTC. Encoded protein: CARVPQGYEQYV.

This clone was found a few times. V and J are TRBV11-1 and TRBJ2-1; 11 bases map to TRBD2. Germline loops: CDR1 SGHAT, CDR2 FQDESV (reference sequence). The CDR3 contains 16 residues. The V and J ends lost 4 bases and 4 bases, in that order; junction bases with no gene match: 6. The CDR3 bases are TGTGCCAGCAGCTCACAGATAGCGGGAGGGTACAATGAGCAGTTCTTC. Protein product: CASSSQIAGGYNEQFF.

This rearrangement joins TRBV29-1 to TRBJ1-2; 8 bases match TRBD1. Germline V gene lookup returns CDR1 SQVTM and CDR2 ANQGSEA. The CDR3 loop spans 12 amino acids. Germline trimming cut 6 bases from V and 5 bases from J; bases unmatched to any gene: 5. The CDR3 sequence is CSVGQGLYGYTF. CDR3 bases: TGCAGCGTCGGACAGGGCCTTTATGGCTACACCTTC.

This clone was seen only a few times. The gene calls are TRBV6-5 and TRBJ1-1, with D unresolved. CDR3 length equals 14 residues. Germline CDR1 and CDR2: MNHEY and SVGAGI. Trimming removed 0 bases at V and 6 bases at J, with 11 bases between. The CDR3 loop is CASSYSAGWAEAFF. The CDR3 nucleotides read TGTGCCAGCAGTTACTCTGCCGGGTGGGCTGAAGCTTTCTTT.

This clone was seen a few times. The chain recombines TRBV30 with TRBJ1-3, with no clear D. The CDR3 sequence is 15 residues long. V lost 1 base to trimming and J lost 0 bases, with 10 bases between them. Germline assignment: CDR1 GTSNPN and CDR2 SVGIG (reference sequence). This CDR3 is CAWSGGTLSGNTIYF. In DNA, the CDR3 is TGTGCCTGGAGTGGAGGAACCCTCTCTGGAAACACCATATATTTT.

This clone was detected a few times. The V call is TRBV6-5, the J call TRBJ2-7; 7 nucleotides match TRBD1. The CDR3 covers 15 residues. Trimming removed 2 bases from V and 1 base from J; junction bases left unmatched: 5. The V gene's germline CDR1 is MNHEY and CDR2 SVGAGI. The CDR3, as DNA: TGTGCCAGCAGTTACGGACCGGGACAGTCCTACGAGCAGTACGTC. Amino acids: CASSYGPGQSYEQYV.

CDR3 protein: CASSERTGSYGYTF. As DNA, the CDR3 is TGTGCCAGCAGTGAAAGGACAGGGTCCTATGGCTACACCTTC. The chain links TRBV2 to TRBJ1-2, with 8 bases identical to TRBD1. V lost 2 bases to trimming and J lost 4 bases; unmatched junction nucleotides: 3. CDR3 size: 14 residues. Per the germline V gene, CDR1 is SNHLY and CDR2 is FYNNEI.

This clone was counted only a few times. V usage is TRBV27 and J usage is TRBJ2-7; 7 bases are a match to TRBD1. CDR3 length equals 14 residues. Per germline, CDR1 MNHEY and CDR2 SMNVEV (reference sequence). The V gene end was trimmed by 2 bases and the J gene end by 3 bases; junction bases not matched to a gene: 4. The CDR3 spells CASSLRQGVYEQYF. The CDR3 DNA reads as TGTGCCAGCAGTTTACGACAGGGAGTCTACGAGCAGTACTTC.

The chain employs TRBV5-1 and TRBJ2-1; tentatively, D is TRBD1 (5 bases). With 2 bases removed from V and 6 bases from J, the gap between germline ends came to 9 bases. This CDR3 has 13 residues. Germline V CDR1 and CDR2: SGHRS, YFSETQ. CDR3 residues: CASSFIRGNEQFF. The CDR3 DNA sequence: TGCGCCAGCAGCTTTATTAGGGGCAATGAGCAGTTCTTC.

The chain has TRBV7-2 and TRBJ1-2; 7 bases align to TRBD1. Losses at the gene ends were 5 bases for V and 7 bases for J; bases not matched to a gene: 10. Germline-derived CDR1 and CDR2 are SGHTA and FQGNSA. The CDR3 totals 14 residues. The CDR3 loop reads CASSRTGLPGGYTF. The CDR3, as DNA: TGTGCCAGCAGCCGGACAGGCCTCCCTGGTGGCTACACCTTC.

V usage is TRBV7-9 and J usage is TRBJ2-5, with TRBD1 as a possible D gene (5 bases). The CDR3 runs 15 residues. Germline CDR1 is SEHNR and CDR2 is FQNEAQ (reference sequence). Trimming cost V 0 bases and J 1 base, with 9 bases left between them. CDR3 sequence reads: CASSLAQGSQETQYF. The CDR3 DNA reads as TGTGCCAGCAGCTTAGCGCAGGGAAGCCAAGAGACCCAGTACTTC.

The chain couples TRBV11-2 to TRBJ2-7; tentative D call: TRBD2 (5 bases). Deletions cut 5 bases from V and 3 bases from J, with 17 bases between. Germline CDR1 reads SGHAT; CDR2 reads FQNNGV. The CDR3 contains 15 residues. The CDR3, as DNA: TGTGCCAGCAGCCCCCAACCCGGGGTTCTCTACGAGCAGTACTTC. Its translation is CASSPQPGVLYEQYF.

V is TRBV25-1 and J is TRBJ2-1, with TRBD2 matching 10 bases. The trim removed 3 bases at V and 14 bases at J, leaving 10 bases unmatched. The CDR3 totals 14 residues. Germline V gene sequence: CDR1 MGHDK, CDR2 SYGVNS. The DNA for the CDR3 is TGTGCCAGCAGTGATTATGAGGCTAGCGGGAGTGAGTTCTTC. Translated, it gives CASSDYEASGSEFF.

The chain employs TRBV7-2 and TRBJ1-5; weak D call: TRBD1 (5 bases). Trimming pared 5 bases from V and 4 bases from J, leaving 12 bases between. This CDR3 spans 14 amino acids. CDR1 and CDR2 (germline): SGHTA, FQGNSA. CDR3 in DNA: TGTGCCAGCAGCCTATTGGGGGGTAATCAGCCCCAGCATTTT. It is translated as CASSLLGGNQPQHF.

The sample holds a few counts of this clone. The chain combines TRBV20-1 with TRBJ1-2; possibly TRBD1 for D (5 bases). Trimming took off 6 bases at V and 2 bases at J, with 7 bases between the two ends. Germline V CDR1 and CDR2: DFQATT, SNEGSKA (reference sequence). There are 11 residues in the CDR3. CDR3 nucleotide sequence: TGCAGTGCCAGACAGAACTATGGCTACACCTTC. Translated, it gives CSARQNYGYTF.

This clone was seen more than once but under ten times. The chain has TRBV19 and TRBJ2-1, with a possible D match to TRBD2 (6 bases). CDR3 length: 13 amino acids. Germline V gives CDR1 LNHDA, CDR2 SQIVND (reference sequence). V gave up 6 bases and J gave up 2 bases, with 8 bases separating them. Here the CDR3 reads CASSGSPYNEQFF. The CDR3 nucleotides are TGTGCCAGTAGCGGGAGCCCCTACAATGAGCAGTTCTTC.

The V and J genes are TRBV7-2 and TRBJ2-3, with TRBD2 matching over 7 bases. V gave up 0 bases and J gave up 0 bases; unmatched junction bases: 6. Germline values: CDR1 SGHTA, CDR2 FQGNSA. The CDR3 has 17 residues. Written as DNA, the CDR3 is TGTGCCAGCAGCTTAGCGGCGGGAGCCCCTAGCACAGATACGCAGTATTTT. Its translation: CASSLAAGAPSTDTQYF. Filled out from reference TRBV7-2 and TRBJ2-3, the complete variable domain reads GAGVSQSPSNKVTEKGKDVELRCDPISGHTALYWYRQSLGQGLEFLIYFQGNSAPDKSGLPSDRFSAERTGGSVSTLTIQRTQQEDSAVYLCASSLAAGAPSTDTQYFGPGTRLTVL.

Worth noting for this clone: An end of the junction differs from the germline gene, which may be a read error. The rearrangement uses TRBV30 and TRBJ1-2; possibly TRBD1 for D (6 bases). CDR3 length: 10 amino acids. Germline assignment: CDR1 GTSNPN and CDR2 SVGIG (reference sequence). CDR3 sequence (DNA): TGTGCCTGGAGGGTCCGGACAGACATCTTC. Translating it yields CAWRVRTDIF. Filled out from reference TRBV30 and TRBJ1-2, the complete variable domain reads SQTIHQWPATLVQPVGSPLSLECTVEGTSNPNLYWYRQAAGRGLQLLFYSVGIGQISSEVPQNLSASRPQDRQFILSSKKLLLSDSGFYLCAWRVRTDIFGSGTRLTVV.

In this sample, this clone turned up a few times. The chain has TRBV21-1 and TRBJ2-7; TRBD1, the table's D call, lacks a check against the DNA. TRBV21-1 is a documented pseudogene. This CDR3 region has 14 residues. The chain's CDR3 is CASSPPGQGGEQYF. Here the CDR3 DNA reads TGTGCCAGCAGCCCCCCGGGACAGGGGGGAGAGCAGTACTTC.

This chain uses TRBV5-1 with TRBJ1-2; 11 bases agree with TRBD1. The CDR3 totals 15 residues. The V and J ends lost 3 bases and 1 base, in that order; junction bases with no gene match: 2. CDR1 is SGHRS and CDR2 is YFSETQ in the germline V gene. The CDR3 region is CASSWDRGDNYGYTF. CDR3 DNA sequence: TGCGCCAGCAGCTGGGACAGGGGGGATAACTATGGCTACACCTTC.

The table lists this clone with a few counts. The chain couples TRBV5-1 to TRBJ2-5, with 10 bases identical to TRBD2. The V gene's germline CDR1 is SGHRS and CDR2 YFSETQ. CDR3 length: 16 residues. J lost 5 bases, V lost 0 bases, and 7 bases had no gene match. In nucleotides, the CDR3 is TGCGCCAGCAGCTTGGAGCCAGCGGGAGGGGGGGAGACCCAGTACTTC. This gives the protein CASSLEPAGGGETQYF.

The chain couples TRBV5-1 to TRBJ2-5; 8 bases align to TRBD1. Unmatched junction bases numbered 8, after V lost 3 bases and J lost 4 bases. This CDR3 has 15 amino acids. Germline assignment: CDR1 SGHRS and CDR2 YFSETQ. CDR3 sequence: CASSSGQDSLETQYF. The CDR3 DNA follows: TGCGCCAGCAGCTCGGGACAGGATAGTTTAGAGACCCAGTACTTC.

J is TRBJ2-7 and V is TRBV2; the match to TRBD2 covers 7 bases. V lost 0 bases to trimming and J lost 6 bases; unmatched junction nucleotides: 8. This CDR3 region has 15 residues. Germline loops: CDR1 SNHLY, CDR2 FYNNEI. The CDR3 here is CASSEAPRGVAEQYF. The DNA for the CDR3 is TGTGCCAGCAGTGAAGCACCCCGGGGGGTGGCCGAGCAGTACTTC.

The chain has TRBV5-1 and TRBJ2-7, with unresolved D. CDR1 is SGHRS and CDR2 is YFSETQ in the germline V gene. CDR3 length: 16 residues. V was cut by 4 bases and J by 1 base, with 18 bases left in between. DNA for the CDR3: TGCGCCAGCAGCCCCCTCGAGCTGAAACGGTCCTACGAGCAGTACTTC. This translates into CASSPLELKRSYEQYF.

V usage is TRBV18 and J usage is TRBJ1-2, with D unclear. Trimming removed 3 bases from V and 5 bases from J, with 13 bases in between. The CDR3 is 14 residues long. CDR1 is KGHSH, CDR2 LQKENI, per germline. The CDR3 DNA reads as TGTGCCAGCTCACCCGGAGGGTTGGAATATGGCTACACCTTC. Its translation: CASSPGGLEYGYTF.

V and J are TRBV9 and TRBJ2-3; TRBD2 matches at 7 bases. V lost 0 bases to trimming and J lost 7 bases; unmatched junction nucleotides: 8. The germline V gene has CDR1 SGDLS and CDR2 YYNGEE. The CDR3 extends over 15 amino acids. CDR3 region: CASSVGDYARNTQYF. The CDR3 nucleotides read TGTGCCAGCAGCGTAGGGGACTATGCCCGCAATACGCAGTATTTT.

A few counts support this clone. The chain carries TRBV19 and TRBJ1-1, with a tentative D call TRBD1 (5 bases). The CDR3 sequence is 14 residues long. Trimming cost V 8 bases and J 6 bases, with 19 bases left between them. Germline CDR1 LNHDA, CDR2 SQIVND (reference sequence). The CDR3, as DNA: TGTGCCAGTTACGACAAGGGGCGATTGCCTGAAGCTTTCTTT. It encodes CASYDKGRLPEAFF. The full variable domain, its missing parts supplied by reference TRBV19 and TRBJ1-1, is DGGITQSPKYLFRKEGQNVTLSCEQNLNHDAMYWYRQDPGQGLRLIYYSQIVNDFQKGDIAEGYSVSREKKESFPLTVTSAQKNPTAFYLCASYDKGRLPEAFFGQGTRLTVV.

There are a few counts of this clone. The chain carries TRBV30 and TRBJ1-3; D not resolved. The V gene's germline CDR1 is GTSNPN and CDR2 SVGIG (reference sequence). This CDR3 region has 13 residues. V lost 8 bases to trimming and J lost 0 bases, with 11 bases between them. This CDR3 reads CAASGYSGNTIYF. In nucleotides, the CDR3 is TGTGCCGCCTCAGGTTACTCTGGAAACACCATATATTTT.

This clone has just a few counts. The chain combines TRBV5-4 with TRBJ2-3, with D perhaps matching TRBD2 (6 bases). The V end was cut by 3 bases, the J end by 4 bases, with 21 bases between. Germline loops: CDR1 SGHNT, CDR2 YYREEE (reference sequence). The CDR3 totals 17 residues. The CDR3 DNA is TGTGCCAGCAGCTCCTTCGGGCGGCGGGAAGGCCCAGATACGCAGTATTTT. It yields the protein CASSSFGRREGPDTQYF. Variable domain in full (rest from reference TRBV5-4 and TRBJ2-3): ETGVTQSPTHLIKTRGQQVTLRCSSQSGHNTVSWYQQALGQGPQFIFQYYREEENGRGNFPPRFSGLQFPNYSSELNVNALELDDSALYLCASSSFGRREGPDTQYFGPGTRLTVL.

CDR3: CASSQGLALDEQFF. The CDR3 bases are TGTGCCAGCAGCCAAGGACTAGCGCTCGATGAGCAGTTCTTC. V gene TRBV14 combines with J gene TRBJ2-1, with 8 positions matching TRBD2. The CDR3 is 14 amino acids. In germline, CDR1 is SGHDN, CDR2 FVKESK. V lost 1 base and J lost 8; bases outside the gene matches: 4.

V and J are TRBV30 and TRBJ2-1, with 10 bases lining up with TRBD2. CDR1 is GTSNPN and CDR2 is SVGIG in the germline V gene (reference sequence). CDR3 length equals 15 residues. V was pared by 3 bases and J by 4 bases, with 6 bases of the junction left unmatched. CDR3 in amino acids: CAWSPGLAEYNEQFF. In DNA form, the CDR3 reads TGTGCCTGGAGCCCAGGACTAGCGGAATACAATGAGCAGTTCTTC.

The chain has TRBV7-2 and TRBJ2-1; the match to TRBD2 covers 9 bases. Germline CDR1 reads SGHTA; CDR2 reads FQGNSA. There are 13 residues in the CDR3. Trimming took 5 bases from V and 10 from J; bases not matched to a gene: 6. CDR3 sequence (DNA): TGTGCCAGCAGCCCACAAGGACTAGCGGAGCAGTTCTTC. It codes for CASSPQGLAEQFF.